Below are 19 T cell receptor beta chains sequenced from a single sample in a study of T cell clonotyping in hematopoietic cell transplantation. Repertoires were generated with immunoSEQ multiplex PCR, while TCRdb's copy carries only in-frame clones and drops some. This sample has about 6,300 clones; about 86% occur once, and the top ten carry about 14%. This specimen consisted of peripheral blood mononuclear cells, obtained 180 days after allogeneic stem cell transplant. Receptors were obtained from a female patient aged 50-59 years who had an allogeneic stem cell transplant from an unrelated donor, so the T cells may come from the graft donor. Some clones in this sample may be carry-over from other donors' samples.

The chain joins TRBV19 to TRBJ2-3, with a weak D call TRBD1 (6 bases). This CDR3 is 16 amino acids long. Germline CDR1 LNHDA, CDR2 SQIVND (reference sequence). Trimming pared 1 base from V and 1 base from J, leaving 12 bases between. The CDR3 DNA sequence: TGTGCCAGTAGTATAGGAGGACAGTCAGGCACAGATACGCAGTATTTT. This encodes CASSIGGQSGTDTQYF.

By frequency in the sample, this clone is large (0.1 to 1%). V usage is TRBV5-8 and J usage is TRBJ1-2; no firm D call. V lost 2 bases and J lost 5, with 16 bases in between. The germline V gene encodes CDR1 SGHTS and CDR2 YDEGEE. CDR3 size: 15 residues. The CDR3 is CASSFPRLAGYGYTF. In DNA, the CDR3 is TGTGCCAGCAGCTTCCCTAGGTTGGCGGGGTATGGCTACACCTTC.

V usage is TRBV6-5 and J usage is TRBJ2-3; D possibly corresponds to TRBD1 (5 bases). Germline V gene data show CDR1 as MNHEY and CDR2 as SVGAGI. This CDR3 has 11 amino acids. V was trimmed by 6 bases and J by 7 bases, leaving 8 bases between them. CDR3 DNA: TGTGCCAGCAGGGGGCTATATACGCAGTATTTT. Translated, it gives CASRGLYTQYF.

CDR3 loop: CASSLTGANYGYTF. The CDR3 coding sequence is TGTGCCAGCAGCTTGACAGGGGCTAACTATGGCTACACCTTC. J is TRBJ1-2 and V is TRBV7-3, with TRBD1 matching over 8 bases. V gave up 3 bases and J gave up 0 bases; unmatched junction bases: 0. CDR1 is SGHTA and CDR2 is FQGTGA in the germline V gene. CDR3 length: 14 residues.

This chain links TRBV11-2 with TRBJ1-4, with 9 bases identical to TRBD1. The J segment lost 8 bases and the V segment lost 0 bases, leaving 7 bases of the junction unmatched. Germline assignment: CDR1 SGHAT and CDR2 FQNNGV. The CDR3 extends over 16 amino acids. The CDR3 sequence: CASSLEDRGFREKLFF. The CDR3 DNA sequence: TGTGCCAGCAGCTTAGAGGACAGGGGCTTTAGAGAAAAACTGTTTTTT. Together with reference TRBV11-2 and TRBJ1-4, the CDR3 gives the full variable domain: EAGVAQSPRYKIIEKRQSVAFWCNPISGHATLYWYQQILGQGPKLLIQFQNNGVVDDSQLPKDRFSAERLKGVDSTLKIQPAKLEDSAVYLCASSLEDRGFREKLFFGSGTQLSVL.

The gene calls are TRBV2 and TRBJ2-5; maybe TRBD2 (6 bases). In germline, CDR1 is SNHLY, CDR2 FYNNEI. The CDR3 covers 14 residues. V was clipped by 6 bases and J by 5 bases, with 16 bases between them. CDR3 residues: CASREAGYGETQYF. For the CDR3, the DNA is TGTGCCAGCAGAGAGGCGGGGTACGGGGAGACCCAGTACTTC.

The chain's CDR3 is CASSAGPVMNTEAFF. DNA of the CDR3: TGCGCCAGCAGCGCGGGACCTGTCATGAACACTGAAGCTTTCTTT. The chain links TRBV5-1 to TRBJ1-1; D may be TRBD1 (5 bases). This CDR3 is built from 15 residues. Germline assignment: CDR1 SGHRS and CDR2 YFSETQ. Trimming removed 4 bases at V and 0 bases at J, with 13 bases between.

V and J are TRBV5-1 and TRBJ2-7; 12 bases fit TRBD2. The V gene's germline CDR1 is SGHRS and CDR2 YFSETQ. CDR3 size: 15 residues. V trimming: 5 bases; J trimming: 2 bases; junction bases outside the gene matches: 5. CDR3 DNA sequence: TGCGCCAGCAGTCTTCTAGCGGGAGGGCCCTACGAGCAGTACTTC. Translating gives CASSLLAGGPYEQYF.

The chain employs TRBV29-1 and TRBJ2-2; weak D call: TRBD2 (7 bases). The CDR3 is made up of 14 amino acids. Per germline, CDR1 SQVTM and CDR2 ANQGSEA. The V gene lost 7 bases and the J gene lost 6 bases, with 18 bases spanning the gap. CDR3 loop: CSAGSGRGAGELFF. CDR3 coding DNA: TGCAGCGCGGGATCGGGGAGGGGGGCCGGGGAGCTGTTTTTT.

This chain links TRBV5-1 with TRBJ2-3, with D possibly matching TRBD1 (6 bases). This CDR3 has 15 amino acids. The ends were cut back, 4 bases at V and 0 bases at J, with 12 bases in the middle. Germline V gives CDR1 SGHRS, CDR2 YFSETQ. The CDR3 sequence is CASSRTAPSTDTQYF. In DNA, the CDR3 is TGCGCCAGCAGCAGGACAGCCCCCAGCACAGATACGCAGTATTTT.

This rearrangement joins TRBV5-1 to TRBJ2-7; D may be TRBD2 (7 bases). V was pared by 0 bases and J by 3 bases, with 10 bases between. This CDR3 has 14 amino acids. Germline V lookup: CDR1 SGHRS, CDR2 YFSETQ. Here the CDR3 reads CASSLGGGSYEQYF. DNA for the CDR3: TGCGCCAGCAGCTTGGGCGGGGGCAGCTACGAGCAGTACTTC.

The chain has TRBV7-9 and TRBJ2-1, with 7 bases that match TRBD1. V shed 1 base, J shed 2 bases, and the junction held 2 bases outside the gene matches. The germline V gene encodes CDR1 SEHNR and CDR2 FQNEAQ (reference sequence). The CDR3 consists of 15 residues. The CDR3 DNA reads TGTGCCAGCAGCTTAGGACAGGGAACCTACAATGAGCAGTTCTTC. Residues: CASSLGQGTYNEQFF.

This rearrangement joins TRBV29-1 to TRBJ1-2; D unclear. CDR1 is SQVTM, CDR2 ANQGSEA, per germline. V lost 7 bases to trimming and J lost 6 bases, with 15 bases between them. The CDR3 has 12 amino acids. The DNA of the CDR3 is TGCAGCGCTGATACTCTCTCAGATGGCTACACCTTC. Translated: CSADTLSDGYTF.

V is TRBV27 and J is TRBJ2-7; maybe TRBD2 (7 bases). V was shortened by 7 bases and J by 12 bases, with 22 bases between the two germline ends. The CDR3 is 13 amino acids. Germline V gene data show CDR1 as MNHEY and CDR2 as SMNVEV (reference sequence). CDR3 sequence: CASKAWRGPPPYF. The CDR3 DNA is TGTGCCAGCAAAGCATGGCGGGGGCCCCCTCCGTACTTC.

This chain connects TRBV12-5 to TRBJ1-5, with a weak D call TRBD1 (5 bases). Germline lookup yields CDR1 LGHNT and CDR2 FRNRAP. V shed 4 bases and J shed 7 bases, with 14 bases lying between them. There are 14 residues in the CDR3. The CDR3 loop is CASGSGGVGQPQHF. In nucleotides, the CDR3 is TGTGCTAGTGGTTCGGGGGGAGTTGGGCAGCCCCAGCATTTT.

The chain is built from TRBV28 and TRBJ1-2; 9 bases are shared with TRBD1. This CDR3 has 16 amino acids. Germline V gives CDR1 MDHEN, CDR2 SYDVKM. V was clipped by 6 bases and J by 4 bases; unmatched bases: 12. Here the CDR3 reads CASSGTDRGPSYGYTF. The CDR3 DNA reads TGTGCCAGCAGCGGGACGGACAGGGGCCCCTCCTATGGCTACACCTTC.

This sequence joins TRBV29-1 and TRBJ2-6, with unresolved D. With 5 bases removed from V and 4 bases from J, the gap between germline ends came to 9 bases. The germline CDR1 and CDR2 sequences are SQVTM and ANQGSEA. This CDR3 has 13 residues. DNA for the CDR3: TGCAGCGTTACCAGATCCGGGGCCAACGTCCTGACTTTC. Translating it yields CSVTRSGANVLTF. Variable domain in full (rest from reference TRBV29-1 and TRBJ2-6): SAVISQKPSRDICQRGTSLTIQCQVDSQVTMMFWYRQQPGQSLTLIATANQGSEATYESGFVIDKFPISRPNLTFSTLTVSNMSPEDSSIYLCSVTRSGANVLTFGAGSRLTVL.

V is TRBV7-6 and J is TRBJ2-2, with 7 bases matching TRBD2. V was clipped by 3 bases and J by 7 bases; unmatched bases: 2. Germline assignment: CDR1 SGHVS and CDR2 FNYEAQ. The CDR3 consists of 13 residues. CDR3 DNA sequence: TGTGCCAGCAGCTTTGGGGAGGGCGGGGAGCTGTTTTTT. Translating it yields CASSFGEGGELFF.

This chain uses TRBV2 with TRBJ1-5, with 7 bases aligning to TRBD1. Germline V gene sequence: CDR1 SNHLY, CDR2 FYNNEI. The CDR3 has 14 amino acids. Losses at the gene ends were 6 bases for V and 7 bases for J; bases not matched to a gene: 9. This chain's CDR3 is CASSLDRERQPQHF. CDR3 sequence (DNA): TGTGCCAGCAGCCTCGACAGGGAAAGGCAGCCCCAGCATTTT.